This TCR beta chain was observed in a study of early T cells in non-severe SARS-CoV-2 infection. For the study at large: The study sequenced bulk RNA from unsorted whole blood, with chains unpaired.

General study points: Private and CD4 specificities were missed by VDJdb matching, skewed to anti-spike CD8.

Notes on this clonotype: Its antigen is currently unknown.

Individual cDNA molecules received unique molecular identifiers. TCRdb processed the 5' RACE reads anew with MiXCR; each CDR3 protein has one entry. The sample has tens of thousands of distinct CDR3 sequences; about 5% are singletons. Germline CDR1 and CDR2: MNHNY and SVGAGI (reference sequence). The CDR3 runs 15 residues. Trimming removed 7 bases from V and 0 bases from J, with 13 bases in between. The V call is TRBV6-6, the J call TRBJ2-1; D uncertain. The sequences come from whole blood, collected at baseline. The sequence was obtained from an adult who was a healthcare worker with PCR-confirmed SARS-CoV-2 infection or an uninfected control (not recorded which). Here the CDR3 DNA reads TGTGCCAGCAAAGGAAGCGAGAGCTCCTACAATGAGCAGTTCTTC. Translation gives CASKGSESSYNEQFF.